A selection of T cell receptor beta chains follows, all from one sample in a study of regulatory T cells in long-lasting Graves disease. Each CDR3 protein gets one entry after TCRdb re-called the multiplex PCR reads with MiXCR. The sample has around 240,000 distinct CDR3 sequences; approximately 18% are singletons. These same data were also listed under a study on T cells in Graves' hyperthyroidism and ophthalmopathy.

This sample comprised peripheral blood mononuclear cells (PBMCs), obtained at new diagnosis, from a patient treated with antithyroid drugs. The receptors were sampled from a woman in her twenties or thirties with Graves disease. Both conserved end residues are part of each CDR3. The D gene is left open where the match is weak. Clone size, where shown, is once, few, many, or a class for clones that have expanded.

CDR3aa	CDR3nt	abundance	d_gene	v_gene	j_gene
CASSPTIREAFF	TGTGCCAGCAGCCCTACCATCAGGGAAGCTTTCTTT	many	.	TRBV11-2	TRBJ1-1
CASNYRAEYQETQYF	TGTGCCAGCAACTACCGGGCAGAGTACCAAGAGACCCAGTACTTC	.	.	TRBV11-2	TRBJ2-5
CASSPGTGTTTSSYNEQFF	TGTGCCAGCAGTCCGGGGACAGGGACTACTACTAGCTCCTACAATGAGCAGTTCTTC	many	TRBD1	TRBV27	TRBJ2-1
CSARAGGNQPQHF	TGCAGTGCGAGGGCGGGCGGCAATCAGCCCCAGCATTTT	many	.	TRBV20-1	TRBJ1-5
CASKTSGSLWGEQYF	TGTGCCAGCAAAACTAGCGGGAGTCTTTGGGGCGAGCAGTACTTC	.	TRBD2	TRBV25-1	TRBJ2-7
CSAMKVTGANYGYTF	TGCAGTGCAATGAAAGTGACAGGAGCTAACTATGGCTACACCTTC	few	.	TRBV20-1	TRBJ1-2
CSVDSERGAYEQYF	TGCAGCGTTGACTCAGAGCGGGGGGCCTACGAGCAGTACTTC	.	TRBD2	TRBV29-1	TRBJ2-7
CASSQVSGLTEAFF	TGTGCCAGCAGCCAAGTATCGGGGCTAACTGAAGCTTTCTTT	many	.	TRBV3-1	TRBJ1-1
CASRPPLGGLGTDTQYF	TGTGCCAGCAGACCCCCTTTAGGGGGGTTGGGCACAGATACGCAGTATTTT	many	.	TRBV6-2/TRBV6-3	TRBJ2-3
CASSAPFRDTEAFF	TGTGCCAGCAGCGCTCCTTTTAGGGACACTGAAGCTTTCTTT	.	.	TRBV5-4	TRBJ1-1
CASSFPPFGYEQYF	TGTGCCAGCAGTTTCCCCCCCTTCGGATACGAGCAGTACTTC	many	.	TRBV12-3/TRBV12-4	TRBJ2-7
CSARDWAGNTGELFF	TGCAGTGCTAGAGATTGGGCAGGGAACACCGGGGAGCTGTTTTTT	many	.	TRBV20-1	TRBJ2-2
CASSFSRHSKQITEAFF	TGTGCCAGCAGCTTTTCACGACATAGTAAACAGATAACTGAAGCTTTCTTT	many	.	TRBV11-2	TRBJ1-1
CSVERDSTYEQYF	TGCAGCGTTGAACGGGACAGCACCTACGAGCAGTACTTC	many	TRBD1	TRBV29-1	TRBJ2-7
CASSFKRGAQHF	TGTGCCAGCAGTTTCAAGAGGGGCGCCCAGCATTTT	few	.	TRBV6-9	TRBJ1-5
CASSLPWQGLHTQYF	TGTGCCAGCAGCTTACCTTGGCAGGGCCTCCATACGCAGTATTTT	many	.	TRBV11-2	TRBJ2-3
CAIRGGDMNTEAFF	TGTGCCATCAGGGGAGGGGACATGAACACTGAAGCTTTCTTT	.	.	TRBV10-3	TRBJ1-1
CASLPGTGGFGTEAFF	TGTGCCAGCTTGCCGGGGACAGGGGGCTTTGGCACTGAAGCTTTCTTT	many	TRBD1	TRBV18	TRBJ1-1
CSARVRGKYNEQFF	TGCAGTGCTAGAGTGCGGGGGAAATACAATGAGCAGTTCTTC	many	TRBD2	TRBV20-1	TRBJ2-1
CAISGGAGGGTDTQYF	TGTGCCATCAGTGGGGGGGCAGGGGGAGGCACAGATACGCAGTATTTT	few	.	TRBV10-3	TRBJ2-3
CASSEVGDTQYF	TGTGCCAGCAGTGAAGTTGGAGATACGCAGTATTTT	many	.	TRBV6-1	TRBJ2-3
CASSYGGPSSGNTIYF	TGTGCCAGCAGTTACGGAGGACCGAGCTCTGGAAACACCATATATTTT	.	.	TRBV6-2/TRBV6-3	TRBJ1-3
CASRQGTGKAGELFF	TGTGCCAGCAGACAAGGGACAGGGAAGGCCGGGGAGCTGTTTTTT	many	TRBD1	TRBV13	TRBJ2-2
CASSPLGRVGTYEQFF	TGTGCCAGCAGCCCATTGGGCAGGGTTGGGACCTACGAGCAGTTCTTC	.	.	TRBV11-1	TRBJ2-1
CSAIPRDPNTDTQYF	TGCAGTGCTATCCCCAGGGACCCAAACACAGATACGCAGTATTTT	many	.	TRBV20-1	TRBJ2-3
CASSGQGITNEKLFF	TGCGCCAGTTCGGGACAGGGGATCACTAATGAAAAACTGTTTTTT	many	TRBD1	TRBV10-2	TRBJ1-4
CSVRRIAHERTDTQYF	TGCAGCGTTCGTAGGATAGCGCACGAACGCACAGATACGCAGTATTTT	.	.	TRBV29-1	TRBJ2-3